This section outlines one T cell receptor beta chain sequence together with its context. These data originate in a study of identical twins. TCRdb reprocessed the 5' RACE reads with MiXCR, giving one entry per CDR3 protein. The sample gives about 190,000 distinct CDR3 sequences, about a sixth of which show up once; 35% to 45% is in the top ten. Germline lookup yields CDR1 SGDLS and CDR2 YYNGEE. With 4 bases removed from V and 1 base from J, the gap between germline ends came to 14 bases. The CDR3 is 15 amino acids. The sample was also linked to a second study, of T cells expressing NK-cell markers.

The receptor comes from a woman aged 18-29 years in good health. This rearrangement joins TRBV9 to TRBJ2-5; D not resolved. Sequencing was carried out using CD8+ T cells sorted from blood. The CDR3 is CASSPVVGSQETQYF. Here the CDR3 DNA reads TGTGCCAGCAGCCCTGTAGTCGGGTCCCAAGAGACCCAGTACTTC. Filled out from reference TRBV9 and TRBJ2-5, the complete variable domain reads DSGVTQTPKHLITATGQRVTLRCSPRSGDLSVYWYQQSLDQGLQFLIQYYNGEERAKGNILERFSAQQFPDLHSELNLSSLELGDSALYFCASSPVVGSQETQYFGPGTRLLVL.